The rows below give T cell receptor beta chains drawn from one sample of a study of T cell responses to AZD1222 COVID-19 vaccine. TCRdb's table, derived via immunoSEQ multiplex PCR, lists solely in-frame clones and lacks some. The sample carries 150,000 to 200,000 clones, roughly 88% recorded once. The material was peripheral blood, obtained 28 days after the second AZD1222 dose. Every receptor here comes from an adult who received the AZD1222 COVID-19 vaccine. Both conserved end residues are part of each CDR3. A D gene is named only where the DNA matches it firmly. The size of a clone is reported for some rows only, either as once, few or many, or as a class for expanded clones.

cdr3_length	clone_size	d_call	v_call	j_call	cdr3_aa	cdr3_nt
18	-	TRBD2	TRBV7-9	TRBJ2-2	CASSLALGTRVNTGELFF	TGTGCCAGCAGCTTAGCGCTGGGGACTAGGGTTAACACCGGGGAGCTGTTTTTT
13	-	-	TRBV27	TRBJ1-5	CASSFRGDQPQHF	TGTGCCAGCAGTTTTAGGGGAGATCAGCCCCAGCATTTT
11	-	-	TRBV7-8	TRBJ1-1	CASSLAPEAFF	TGTGCCAGCAGCTTAGCCCCTGAAGCTTTCTTT
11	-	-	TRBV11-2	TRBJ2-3	CASSSKDTQYF	TGTGCCAGCAGCTCAAAAGATACGCAGTATTTT
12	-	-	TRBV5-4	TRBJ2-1	CASSSSTGEQFF	TGTGCCAGCAGCTCCTCAACCGGCGAACAGTTCTTC
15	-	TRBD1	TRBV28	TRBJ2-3	CASRSTGTGGGRQYF	TGTGCCAGCAGGAGCACGGGGACAGGGGGCGGAAGGCAGTATTTT
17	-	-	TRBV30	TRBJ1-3	CAWSVGWAASSGNTIYF	TGTGCCTGGAGTGTAGGGTGGGCGGCGTCCTCTGGAAACACCATATATTTT
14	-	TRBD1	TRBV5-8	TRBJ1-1	CASSLRQGASEAFF	TGTGCCAGCAGCTTGAGACAGGGGGCTAGTGAAGCTTTCTTT
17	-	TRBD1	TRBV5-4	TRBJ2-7	CASSLDLGQGRNYEQYF	TGTGCCAGCAGCTTGGATTTAGGACAGGGTAGAAACTACGAGCAGTACTTC
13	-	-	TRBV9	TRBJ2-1	CASSVPHSCVQFF	TGTGCCAGCAGCGTGCCACATAGCTGCGTGCAGTTCTTC
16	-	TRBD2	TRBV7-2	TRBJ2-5	CASSTRSGRARETQYF	TGTGCCAGCAGCACCCGTAGCGGGAGGGCCAGGGAGACCCAGTACTTC
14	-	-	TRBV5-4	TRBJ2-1	CASGGASSYNEQFF	TGTGCATCAGGCGGGGCTAGCTCCTACAATGAGCAGTTCTTC
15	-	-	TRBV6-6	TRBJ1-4	CASSIARTGSEKLFF	TGTGCCAGCAGTATCGCTAGAACAGGGTCTGAAAAACTGTTTTTT
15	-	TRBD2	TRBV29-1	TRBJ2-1	CSVRRGLAGTNEQFF	TGCAGCGTGAGGCGGGGACTAGCGGGGACCAATGAGCAGTTCTTC
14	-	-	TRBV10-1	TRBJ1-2	CASSEQGPNYGYTF	TGCGCCAGCAGTGAACAGGGCCCGAACTATGGCTACACCTTC
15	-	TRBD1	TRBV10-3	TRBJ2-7	CAISEGTGDVGEQYF	TGTGCCATCAGTGAGGGGACAGGGGATGTCGGCGAGCAGTACTTC
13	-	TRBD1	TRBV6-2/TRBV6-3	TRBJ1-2	CASSTGAVYGYTF	TGTGCCAGCAGTACAGGGGCTGTCTATGGCTACACCTTC
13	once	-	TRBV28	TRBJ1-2	CASSSHTNYGYTF	TGTGCCAGCAGTTCCCATACTAACTATGGCTACACCTTC
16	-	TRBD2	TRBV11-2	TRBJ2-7	CASSSDRDYPSYEQYF	TGTGCCAGCAGCTCCGACCGGGACTACCCCTCCTACGAGCAGTACTTC
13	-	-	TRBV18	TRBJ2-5	CASSEARQETQYF	TGTGCCAGCTCAGAGGCCCGGCAAGAGACCCAGTACTTC
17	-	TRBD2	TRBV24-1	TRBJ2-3	CATSDPAIAGSTDTQYF	TGTGCCACCAGTGACCCTGCCATAGCGGGGAGCACAGATACGCAGTATTTT
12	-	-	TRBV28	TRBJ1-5	CAITSPSQPQHF	TGTGCCATCACTAGCCCCAGCCAGCCCCAGCATTTT
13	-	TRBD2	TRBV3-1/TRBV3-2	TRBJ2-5	CASRDYYQETQYF	TGTGCCAGCCGGGACTACTATCAAGAGACCCAGTACTTC
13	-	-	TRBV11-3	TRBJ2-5	CASSLVAGETQYF	TGTGCCAGCAGCTTAGTGGCGGGGGAGACCCAGTACTTC
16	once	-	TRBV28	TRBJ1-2	CASSFTRADTNYGYTF	TGTGCCAGCAGTTTTACTCGGGCGGATACTAACTATGGCTACACCTTC
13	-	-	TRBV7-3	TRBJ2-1	CASSTTDESEQFF	TGTGCCAGCAGCACTACGGACGAGTCTGAGCAGTTCTTC
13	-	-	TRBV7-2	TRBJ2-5	CASSLDVQETQYF	TGTGCCAGCAGCTTAGACGTCCAAGAGACCCAGTACTTC
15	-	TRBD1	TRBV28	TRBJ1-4	CASSPGQGSNEKLFF	TGTGCCAGCAGCCCGGGACAGGGGAGTAATGAAAAACTGTTTTTT
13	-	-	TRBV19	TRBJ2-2	CASRRGNAGELFF	TGTGCCAGTAGAAGAGGCAACGCCGGGGAGCTGTTTTTT
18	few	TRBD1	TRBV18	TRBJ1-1	CASSKTGTGASMNTEAFF	TGTGCCAGCTCAAAAACCGGGACAGGGGCTTCTATGAACACTGAAGCTTTCTTT
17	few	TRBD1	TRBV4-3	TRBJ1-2	CASSQDAGRGRGYGYTF	TGCGCCAGCAGCCAAGATGCGGGCAGGGGGCGAGGCTATGGCTACACCTTC
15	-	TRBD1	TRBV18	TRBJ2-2	CASSRRTGGSGELFF	TGTGCCAGCTCACGCAGGACAGGGGGCAGCGGGGAGCTGTTTTTT
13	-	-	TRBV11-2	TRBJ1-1	CASSIQGNTEAFF	TGTGCCAGCAGTATACAGGGTAACACTGAAGCTTTCTTT
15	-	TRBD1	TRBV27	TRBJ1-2	CASRTTGRGVGGYTF	TGTGCCAGCAGAACGACAGGGAGAGGGGTGGGTGGCTACACCTTC
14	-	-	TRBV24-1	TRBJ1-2	CATSDPGRAYGYTF	TGTGCCACCAGTGATCCGGGGAGGGCGTATGGCTACACCTTC
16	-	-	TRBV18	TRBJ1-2	CASSPKDSSGSYGYTF	TGTGCCAGCTCACCTAAGGACAGTTCGGGCAGCTATGGCTACACCTTC
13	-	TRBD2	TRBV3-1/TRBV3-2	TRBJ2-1	CASSRDSGGRKFF	TGTGCCAGCAGCCGGGATAGCGGGGGGCGCAAGTTCTTC
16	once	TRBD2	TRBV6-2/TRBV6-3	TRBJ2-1	CASSYSGGRASNEQFF	TGTGCCAGCAGTTACTCGGGCGGGAGGGCCTCCAATGAGCAGTTCTTC
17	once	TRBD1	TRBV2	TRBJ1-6	CASSEARPGTGRSPLHF	TGTGCCAGCAGTGAAGCCCGTCCCGGGACAGGGCGTTCACCCCTCCACTTT
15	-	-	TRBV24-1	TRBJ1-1	CATSDPTTDRGRAFF	TGTGCCACCAGTGACCCTACGACAGATCGGGGTAGGGCTTTCTTT
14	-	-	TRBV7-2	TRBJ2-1	CASSPTGGVDEQFF	TGTGCCAGCAGCCCCACCGGGGGAGTAGATGAGCAGTTCTTC
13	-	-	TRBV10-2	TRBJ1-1	CASTSELATEAFF	TGCGCCAGCACGTCGGAGTTGGCCACTGAAGCTTTCTTT
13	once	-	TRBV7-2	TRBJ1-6	CASSLLGGSTLHF	TGTGCCAGCAGCTTATTGGGGGGATCAACCCTCCACTTT
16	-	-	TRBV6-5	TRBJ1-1	CASSYWSGSRSNEAFF	TGTGCCAGCAGTTACTGGTCAGGGTCGAGGTCGAATGAAGCTTTCTTT
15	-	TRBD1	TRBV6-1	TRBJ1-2	CASSDGTGADYGYTF	TGTGCCAGCAGTGACGGGACAGGGGCAGACTATGGCTACACCTTC
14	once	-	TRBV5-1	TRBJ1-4	CASSLTEPNEKLFF	TGCGCCAGCAGCTTGACGGAGCCTAATGAAAAACTGTTTTTT
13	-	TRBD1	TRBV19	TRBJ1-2	CAIPTGTGEGYTF	TGTGCCATCCCGACGGGGACAGGGGAAGGCTACACCTTC
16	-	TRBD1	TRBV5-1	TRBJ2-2	CASSLEGQAQTGELFF	TGCGCCAGCAGCTTGGAGGGACAGGCCCAAACCGGGGAGCTGTTTTTT
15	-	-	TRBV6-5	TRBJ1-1	CASSYGGNRNTEAFF	TGTGCCAGCAGTTACGGTGGGAACAGAAACACTGAAGCTTTCTTT
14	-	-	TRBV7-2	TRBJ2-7	CASSLWQGYYEQYF	TGTGCCAGCAGCTTATGGCAGGGTTACTACGAGCAGTACTTC
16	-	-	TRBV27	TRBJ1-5	CASRRDRGTSNQPQHF	TGTGCCAGCAGGAGGGATCGAGGCACAAGCAATCAGCCCCAGCATTTT
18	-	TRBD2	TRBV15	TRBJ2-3	CATSRDWGLAEFTDTQYF	TGTGCCACCAGCAGAGATTGGGGACTAGCGGAGTTCACAGATACGCAGTATTTT
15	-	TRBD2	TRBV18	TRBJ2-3	CASSPPTSSPDTQYF	TGTGCCAGCTCACCACCGACTAGCTCCCCAGATACGCAGTATTTT
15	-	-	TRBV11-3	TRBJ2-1	CASSLAGVGYNEQFF	TGTGCCAGCAGCTTAGCGGGAGTAGGCTACAATGAGCAGTTCTTC
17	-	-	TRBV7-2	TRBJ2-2	CASSLSRTLRHTGELFF	TGTGCCAGCAGCTTATCGAGGACCCTACGGCACACCGGGGAGCTGTTTTTT
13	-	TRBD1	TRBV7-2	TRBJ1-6	CASSQDRGPPLHF	TGTGCCAGCAGCCAGGACAGGGGACCACCCCTCCACTTT
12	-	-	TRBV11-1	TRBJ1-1	CASSFLNTEAFF	TGTGCCAGCAGCTTTCTGAACACTGAAGCTTTCTTT
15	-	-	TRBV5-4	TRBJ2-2	CASSLGRLGTGELFF	TGTGCCAGCAGCTTGGGCAGGCTTGGCACCGGGGAGCTGTTTTTT
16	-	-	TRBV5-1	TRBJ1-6	CASSLAGRPTGSPLHF	TGCGCCAGCAGCTTGGCGGGCCGGCCCACCGGATCACCCCTCCACTTT